The present TCR beta chain was sequenced within a study of CD4+ T cells in melanoma. Measured with immunoSEQ multiplex PCR; TCRdb has only the in-frame clones, and not every one. The repertoire consists of 18,000 or so clones, with 81% occurring once and the leading ten covering about 4.9%. The source is a human donor with melanoma. The sequenced material came from cells from a culture (not recorded whether cultured in vitro).

CDR3 sequence: CASSLNFANTIYF. The CDR3 nucleotides are TGCGCCAGCAGCTTGAATTTCGCGAACACCATATATTTT. The chain links TRBV5-1 to TRBJ1-3; the D is unclear. This CDR3 spans 13 amino acids. Trimming stripped 1 base from V and 7 bases from J, with 9 bases between. Germline CDR1 and CDR2: SGHRS and YFSETQ.